A selection of T cell receptor beta chains follows, all from one sample in a study of molecular identifiers for immune sequencing clone quantification. MiXCR, applied by TCRdb to the PCR reads, yields one record per CDR3 protein. The sample yields around 320,000 distinct CDR3 sequences, about a quarter seen once. Sequenced sample: naive CD8+ T cells from blood, with Jurkat cell RNA spiked in. The receptors were gathered from a human donor in good health. Some libraries in this study had Jurkat cell RNA spiked in. CDR3s include the opening cysteine and the closing phenylalanine or tryptophan. Each record gives: J gene, D gene, V gene, clone size, CDR3 DNA, CDR3 protein. The D gene is left open where the match is weak. Not all rows give a size; the values are once, few, many and, for expanded clones, a class.

j_call: TRBJ2-7
d_call: -
v_call: TRBV4-3
clone_size: many
cdr3_nt: TGCGCCAGCAGCCCGCATACAGGGTTCAACGAGCAGTACTTC
cdr3_aa: CASSPHTGFNEQYF

j_call: TRBJ1-1
d_call: TRBD1
v_call: TRBV5-6
clone_size: many
cdr3_nt: TGTGCCAGCAGCCCTTTGGAGGGGGCGTTGGGAACTGAAGCTTTCTTT
cdr3_aa: CASSPLEGALGTEAFF

j_call: TRBJ2-3
d_call: TRBD2
v_call: TRBV27
clone_size: -
cdr3_nt: TGTGCCAGCAGTTCCCCTGCTAGCGGGAGGTGGGCAGATACGCGGTATTTT
cdr3_aa: CASSSPASGRWADTRYF

j_call: TRBJ2-7
d_call: -
v_call: TRBV20-1
clone_size: few
cdr3_nt: TGCAGTGCTAGAGTGACGGAATCCTACGAGCAGTACTTC
cdr3_aa: CSARVTESYEQYF

j_call: TRBJ1-1
d_call: -
v_call: TRBV6-2/TRBV6-3
clone_size: few
cdr3_nt: TGTGCCAGCAGCCTTACCTACTCCACTAGAATGACTGAAGCTTTCTTT
cdr3_aa: CASSLTYSTRMTEAFF

j_call: TRBJ2-5
d_call: TRBD1
v_call: TRBV28
clone_size: -
cdr3_nt: TGTGCCAGCAGTCAACTGACAGGGGGCCAAGAGACCCAGTACTTC
cdr3_aa: CASSQLTGGQETQYF

j_call: TRBJ2-5
d_call: -
v_call: TRBV25-1
clone_size: -
cdr3_nt: TGTGCCAGCAGTGAACTTGGGACCCAGCAAGAGACCCAGTACTTC
cdr3_aa: CASSELGTQQETQYF

j_call: TRBJ2-5
d_call: -
v_call: TRBV4-3
clone_size: many
cdr3_nt: TGCGCCAGCAGCCAAGCGCTAGGGCAAGAGACCCAGTACTTC
cdr3_aa: CASSQALGQETQYF

j_call: TRBJ2-7
d_call: -
v_call: TRBV19
clone_size: few
cdr3_nt: TGTGCCAGTAGTGGGTTCCTCACTAACGAGCAGTACTTC
cdr3_aa: CASSGFLTNEQYF

j_call: TRBJ2-7
d_call: -
v_call: TRBV27
clone_size: few
cdr3_nt: TGTGCCAGCAGCAGGACTGGGCCCTACGAGCAGTACTTC
cdr3_aa: CASSRTGPYEQYF